This T cell receptor beta chain stems from a study of CD8 T cells in ankylosing spondylitis. General study results and limits: The clones that were linked to disease were reported to be significantly enriched in matched synovial fluid samples from ankylosing spondylitis patients. Clones that were linked to disease were CD8+ and were relatively rare in peripheral blood. A TCR beta motif made of eight highly homologous variants seemed typical of ankylosing spondylitis blood.

The table lists this clonotype with a few counts. Its cognate antigen is unknown. By quantitative 5'-RACE with molecular barcodes, the TCR beta libraries were made. One entry per CDR3 protein results from TCRdb running MiXCR on the 5' RACE reads. The sample yields roughly 160,000 distinct CDR3 sequences, 9.8% seen once. The CDR3 is made up of 16 amino acids. Deletions cut 0 bases from V and 4 bases from J, with 13 bases between. Germline values: CDR1 SGHAT, CDR2 FQNNGV. The chain recombines TRBV11-2 with TRBJ2-1; D is possibly TRBD2 (6 bases). The TCR originated in a female donor with ankylosing spondylitis or in good health (not recorded which). The sample was blood, either unsorted or a sorted T cell fraction (not recorded which). The CDR3 DNA reads TGTGCCAGCAGCTTAGATCGTAGCGGTTATTACAATGAGCAGTTCTTC. Its protein is CASSLDRSGYYNEQFF.